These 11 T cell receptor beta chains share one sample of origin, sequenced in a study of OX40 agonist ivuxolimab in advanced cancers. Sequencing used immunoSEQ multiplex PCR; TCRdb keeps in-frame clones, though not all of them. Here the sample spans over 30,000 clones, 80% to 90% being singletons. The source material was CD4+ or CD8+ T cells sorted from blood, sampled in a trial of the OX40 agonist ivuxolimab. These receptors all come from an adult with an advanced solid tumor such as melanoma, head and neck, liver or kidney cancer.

The chain's CDR3 is CASSLTGGASDTQYF. The CDR3 bases are TGTGCCAGCAGCTTAACTGGGGGGGCCTCAGATACGCAGTATTTT. The J gene is TRBJ2-3, the V gene TRBV7-3; D possibly corresponds to TRBD2 (7 bases). V lost 0 bases, J lost 4 bases, and 11 bases lay in between. Germline V gene lookup returns CDR1 SGHTA and CDR2 FQGTGA. CDR3 length: 15 residues.

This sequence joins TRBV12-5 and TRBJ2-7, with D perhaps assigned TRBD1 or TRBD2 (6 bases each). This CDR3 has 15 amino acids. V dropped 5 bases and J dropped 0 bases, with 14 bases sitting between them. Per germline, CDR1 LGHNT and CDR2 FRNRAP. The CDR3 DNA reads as TGTGCTAGTGGTGCCGGGGGCTACTACTCCTACGAGCAGTACTTC. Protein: CASGAGGYYSYEQYF.

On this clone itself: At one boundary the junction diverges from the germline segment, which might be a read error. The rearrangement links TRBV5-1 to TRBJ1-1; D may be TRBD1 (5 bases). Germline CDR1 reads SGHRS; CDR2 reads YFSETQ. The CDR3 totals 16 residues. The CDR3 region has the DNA TGTGCCAGCAGCTTGTACGGGGCGGGAGGGAACACTGAAGCTTTCTTT. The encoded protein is CASSLYGAGGNTEAFF.

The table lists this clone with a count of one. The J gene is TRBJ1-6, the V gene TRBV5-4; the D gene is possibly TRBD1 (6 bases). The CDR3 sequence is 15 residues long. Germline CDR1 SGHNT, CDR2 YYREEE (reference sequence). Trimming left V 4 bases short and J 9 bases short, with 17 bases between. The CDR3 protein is CASSPSQGNGSPLHF. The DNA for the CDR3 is TGTGCCAGCAGCCCTTCGCAGGGGAATGGTTCACCCCTCCACTTT. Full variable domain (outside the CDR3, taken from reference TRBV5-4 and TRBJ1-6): ETGVTQSPTHLIKTRGQQVTLRCSSQSGHNTVSWYQQALGQGPQFIFQYYREEENGRGNFPPRFSGLQFPNYSSELNVNALELDDSALYLCASSPSQGNGSPLHFGNGTRLTVT.

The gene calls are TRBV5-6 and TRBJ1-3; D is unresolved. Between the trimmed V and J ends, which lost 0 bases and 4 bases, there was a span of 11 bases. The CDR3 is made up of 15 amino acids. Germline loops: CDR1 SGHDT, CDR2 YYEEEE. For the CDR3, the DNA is TGTGCCAGCAGCTTGGGTGCGGCAGAAGGAAACACCATATATTTT. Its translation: CASSLGAAEGNTIYF.

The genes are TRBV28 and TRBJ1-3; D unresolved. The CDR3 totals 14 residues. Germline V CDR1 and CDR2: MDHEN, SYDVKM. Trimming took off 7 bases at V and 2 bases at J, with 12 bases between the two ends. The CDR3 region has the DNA TGTGCCAGCATGGAACCCGGGGCTGGAAACACCATATATTTT. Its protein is CASMEPGAGNTIYF.

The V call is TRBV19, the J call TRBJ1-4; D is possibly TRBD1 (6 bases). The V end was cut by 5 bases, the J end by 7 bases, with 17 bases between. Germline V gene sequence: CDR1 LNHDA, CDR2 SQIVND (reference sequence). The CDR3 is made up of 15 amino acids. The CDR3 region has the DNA TGTGCCAGTAGTGCCTACAGGGAGGAGAGTGAAAAACTGTTTTTT. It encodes CASSAYREESEKLFF.

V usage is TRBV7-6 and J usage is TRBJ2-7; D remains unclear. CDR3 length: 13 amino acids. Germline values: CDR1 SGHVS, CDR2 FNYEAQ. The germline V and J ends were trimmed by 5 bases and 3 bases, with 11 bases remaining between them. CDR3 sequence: CASSASPSYEQYF. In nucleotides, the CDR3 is TGTGCCAGCAGCGCGTCCCCGAGCTACGAGCAGTACTTC.

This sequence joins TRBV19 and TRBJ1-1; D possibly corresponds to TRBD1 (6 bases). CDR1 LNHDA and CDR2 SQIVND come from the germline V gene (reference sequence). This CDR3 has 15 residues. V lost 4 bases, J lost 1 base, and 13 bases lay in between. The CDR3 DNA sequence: TGTGCCAGTAGTACCCCCGGACAGACGAACACTGAAGCTTTCTTT. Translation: CASSTPGQTNTEAFF.

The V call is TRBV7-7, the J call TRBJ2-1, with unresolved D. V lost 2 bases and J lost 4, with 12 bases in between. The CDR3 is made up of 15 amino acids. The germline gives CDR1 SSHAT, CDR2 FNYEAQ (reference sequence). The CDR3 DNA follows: TGTGCCAGCAGCTTAAATTTGTTGGGATACAATGAGCAGTTCTTC. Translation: CASSLNLLGYNEQFF.

This CDR3 reads CASSQARFGELFF. CDR3 nucleotides: TGTGCCAGCAGCCAAGCGAGATTTGGGGAGCTGTTTTTT. The V gene is TRBV4-2, the J gene TRBJ2-2; unclear D gene. The germline V gene encodes CDR1 LGHNA and CDR2 YNFKEQ. The V end was cut by 1 base, the J end by 8 bases, with 8 bases between. There are 13 residues in the CDR3.